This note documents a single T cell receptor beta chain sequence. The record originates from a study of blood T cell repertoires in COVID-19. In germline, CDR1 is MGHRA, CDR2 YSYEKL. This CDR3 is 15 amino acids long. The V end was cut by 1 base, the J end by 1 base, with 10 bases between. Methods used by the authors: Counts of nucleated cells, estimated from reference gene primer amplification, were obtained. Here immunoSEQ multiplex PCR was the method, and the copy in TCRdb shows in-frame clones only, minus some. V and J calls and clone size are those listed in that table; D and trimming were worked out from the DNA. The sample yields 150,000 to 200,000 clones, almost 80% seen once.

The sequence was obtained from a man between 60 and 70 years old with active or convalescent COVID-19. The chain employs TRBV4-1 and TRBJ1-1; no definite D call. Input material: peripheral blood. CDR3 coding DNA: TGCGCCAGCAGCCAAGGGGCTAGCCCGAACACTGAAGCTTTCTTT. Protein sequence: CASSQGASPNTEAFF.